This T cell receptor (beta chain) was recorded in a study of blood T cell repertoires in COVID-19. The wider study: Sites in the United States, Italy and Spain provided acute and convalescent COVID-19 samples. PBMCs, B-cell-depleted T cells, or T cells were the source of the cDNA or gDNA that made up the material.

Authors' methods: Quantification of nucleated cells was approximated via reference gene primer amplification. Some clones are missing from TCRdb's copy, which holds only in-frame ones; the method was immunoSEQ multiplex PCR. V and J calls and clone size are those listed in that table; D and trimming were worked out from the DNA. The sample contains under 250,000 clones, roughly 80% of which appear only once. CDR3 length: 16 amino acids. Losses at the gene ends were 3 bases for V and 7 bases for J; bases not matched to a gene: 10. Germline CDR1 reads SEHNR; CDR2 reads FQNEAQ (reference sequence). The chain joins TRBV7-9 to TRBJ1-4; 8 bases are a match to TRBD1. The receptor comes from a woman in her late teens or twenties with acute or convalescent COVID-19. Specimen: peripheral blood. The CDR3 region has the DNA TGTGCCAGCAGCTTGTCCCTAACAGGGGGGTCTGAAAAACTGTTTTTT. Translated, it gives CASSLSLTGGSEKLFF.